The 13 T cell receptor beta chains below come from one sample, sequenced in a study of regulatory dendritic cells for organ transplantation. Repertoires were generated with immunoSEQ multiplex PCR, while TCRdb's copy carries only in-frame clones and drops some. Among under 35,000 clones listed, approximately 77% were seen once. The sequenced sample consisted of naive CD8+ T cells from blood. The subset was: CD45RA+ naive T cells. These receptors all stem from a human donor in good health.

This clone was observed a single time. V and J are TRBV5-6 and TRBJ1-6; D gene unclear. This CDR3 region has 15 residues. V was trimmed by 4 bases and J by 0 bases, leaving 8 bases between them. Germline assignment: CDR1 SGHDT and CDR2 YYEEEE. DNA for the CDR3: TGTGCCAGCAGCCCCGAGAGCTCCTATAATTCACCCCTCCACTTT. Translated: CASSPESSYNSPLHF.

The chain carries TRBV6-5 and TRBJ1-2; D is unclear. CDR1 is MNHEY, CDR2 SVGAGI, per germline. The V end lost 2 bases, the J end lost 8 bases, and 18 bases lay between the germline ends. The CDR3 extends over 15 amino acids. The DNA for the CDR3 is TGTGCCAGCAGTTACGGCCTGTTGGGGAGCGAAGGCTACACCTTC. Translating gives CASSYGLLGSEGYTF.

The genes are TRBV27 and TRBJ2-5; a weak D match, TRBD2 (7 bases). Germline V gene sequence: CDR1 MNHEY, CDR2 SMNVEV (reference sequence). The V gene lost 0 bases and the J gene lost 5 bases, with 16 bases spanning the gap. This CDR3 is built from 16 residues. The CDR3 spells CASSLSGGGARETQYF. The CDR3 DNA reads TGTGCCAGCAGTTTATCCGGAGGGGGGGCCCGGGAGACCCAGTACTTC.

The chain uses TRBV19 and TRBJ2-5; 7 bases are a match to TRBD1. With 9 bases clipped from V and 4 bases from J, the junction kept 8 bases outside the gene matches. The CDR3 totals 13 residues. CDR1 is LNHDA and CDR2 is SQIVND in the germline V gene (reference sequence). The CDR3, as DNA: TGTGCCAGCAGGGGGACATTTGGAGAGACCCAGTACTTC. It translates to CASRGTFGETQYF.

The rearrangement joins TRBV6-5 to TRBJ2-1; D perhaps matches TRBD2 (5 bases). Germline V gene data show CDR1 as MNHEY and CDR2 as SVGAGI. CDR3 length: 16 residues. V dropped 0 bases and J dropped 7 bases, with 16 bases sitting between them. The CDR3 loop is CASSYSGRVEGNEQFF. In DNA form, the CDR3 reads TGTGCCAGCAGTTACTCAGGGAGAGTGGAAGGGAATGAGCAGTTCTTC.

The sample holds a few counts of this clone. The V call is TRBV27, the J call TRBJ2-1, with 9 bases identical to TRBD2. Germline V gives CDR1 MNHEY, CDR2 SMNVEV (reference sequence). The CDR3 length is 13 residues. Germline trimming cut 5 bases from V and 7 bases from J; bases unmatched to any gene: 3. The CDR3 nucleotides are TGTGCCAGCAGTGCTAGCGGGGCGAATGAGCAGTTCTTC. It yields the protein CASSASGANEQFF.

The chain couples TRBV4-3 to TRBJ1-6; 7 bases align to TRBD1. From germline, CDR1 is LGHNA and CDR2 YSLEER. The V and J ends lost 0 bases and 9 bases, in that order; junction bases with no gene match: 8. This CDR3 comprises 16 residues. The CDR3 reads CASSQETGRKGSPLHF. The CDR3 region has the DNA TGCGCCAGCAGCCAAGAGACAGGGCGTAAAGGTTCACCCCTCCACTTT.

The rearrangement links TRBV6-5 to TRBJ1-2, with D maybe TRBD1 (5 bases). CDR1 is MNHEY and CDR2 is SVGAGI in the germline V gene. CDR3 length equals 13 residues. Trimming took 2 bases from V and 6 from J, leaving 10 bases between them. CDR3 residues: CASSYTAGNGYTF. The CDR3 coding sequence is TGTGCCAGCAGTTACACCGCAGGGAATGGCTACACCTTC.

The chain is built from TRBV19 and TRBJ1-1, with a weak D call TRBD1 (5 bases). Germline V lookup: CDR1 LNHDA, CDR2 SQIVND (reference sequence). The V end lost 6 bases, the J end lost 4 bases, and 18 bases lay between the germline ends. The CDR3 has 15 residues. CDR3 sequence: CASSPVWGGATEAFF. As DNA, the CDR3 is TGTGCCAGTAGCCCCGTTTGGGGAGGGGCCACTGAAGCTTTCTTT.

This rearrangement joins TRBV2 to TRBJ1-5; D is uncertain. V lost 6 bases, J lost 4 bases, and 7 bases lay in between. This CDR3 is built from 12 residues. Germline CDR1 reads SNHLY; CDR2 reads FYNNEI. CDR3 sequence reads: CASREGNQPQHF. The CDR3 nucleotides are TGTGCCAGCAGAGAGGGTAATCAGCCCCAGCATTTT.

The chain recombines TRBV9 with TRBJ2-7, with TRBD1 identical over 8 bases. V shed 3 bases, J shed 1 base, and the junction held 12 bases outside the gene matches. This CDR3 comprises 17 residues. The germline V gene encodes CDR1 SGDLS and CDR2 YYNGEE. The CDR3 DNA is TGTGCCAGCAGCGCTAACCCAGGACAGGGATTATCCTACGAGCAGTACTTC. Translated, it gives CASSANPGQGLSYEQYF.

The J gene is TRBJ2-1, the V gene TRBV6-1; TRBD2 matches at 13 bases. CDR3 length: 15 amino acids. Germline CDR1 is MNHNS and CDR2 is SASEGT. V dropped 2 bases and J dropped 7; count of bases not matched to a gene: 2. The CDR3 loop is CASSERLAGGNEQFF. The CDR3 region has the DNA TGTGCCAGCAGTGAAAGACTAGCGGGGGGAAATGAGCAGTTCTTC.

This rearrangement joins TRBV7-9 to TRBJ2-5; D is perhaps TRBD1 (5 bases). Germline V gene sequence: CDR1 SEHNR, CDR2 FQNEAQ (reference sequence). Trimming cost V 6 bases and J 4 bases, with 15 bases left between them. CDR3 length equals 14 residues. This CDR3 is CASRPGQRRETQYF. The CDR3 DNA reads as TGTGCCAGCAGACCAGGGCAAAGGCGAGAGACCCAGTACTTC.